This TCR beta chain comes out of a study of cytomegalovirus exposure and HLA in healthy donors. Primers included in the PCR were 60 Vbeta and 13 Jbeta primers. Assay: immunoSEQ multiplex PCR; the TCRdb copy retains only in-frame clones and omits some. The table records around 94,000 clones, around four fifths of them present only once. Regarding this clone: As yet, its antigen is unknown.

The CDR3 loop spans 16 amino acids. Germline lookup yields CDR1 SNHLY and CDR2 FYNNEI. V was clipped by 3 bases and J by 6 bases, with 21 bases between them. Whole-study findings and limits: Accurate predictions that matched the HLA-A and HLA-B alleles of most subjects were reportedly made from TCR beta sequences.

The genes are TRBV2 and TRBJ2-7; a weak D match, TRBD1 (5 bases). The TCR sequence derives from a male donor in good health and CMV-seropositive. The sequencing sample was made of PBMCs. This CDR3 reads CASSDSPGSRVGEQYF. CDR3 bases: TGTGCCAGCAGTGACTCCCCAGGGTCTAGGGTGGGCGAGCAGTACTTC.